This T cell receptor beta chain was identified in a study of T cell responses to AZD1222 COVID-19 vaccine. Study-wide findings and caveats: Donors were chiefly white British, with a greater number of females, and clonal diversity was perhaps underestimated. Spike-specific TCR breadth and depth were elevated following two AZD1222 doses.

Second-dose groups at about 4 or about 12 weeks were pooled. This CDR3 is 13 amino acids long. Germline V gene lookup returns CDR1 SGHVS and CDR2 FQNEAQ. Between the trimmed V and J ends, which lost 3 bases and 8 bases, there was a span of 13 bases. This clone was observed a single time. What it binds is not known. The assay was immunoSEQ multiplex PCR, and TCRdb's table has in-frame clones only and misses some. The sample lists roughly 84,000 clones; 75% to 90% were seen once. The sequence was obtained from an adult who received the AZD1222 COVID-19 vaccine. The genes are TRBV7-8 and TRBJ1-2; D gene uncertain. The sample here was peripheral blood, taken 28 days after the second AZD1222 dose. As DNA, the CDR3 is TGTGCCAGCAGCTTTTGGGAATTCGACGGCTACACCTTC. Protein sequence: CASSFWEFDGYTF. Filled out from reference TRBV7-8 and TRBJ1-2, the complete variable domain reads GAGVSQSPRYKVAKRGQDVALRCDPISGHVSLFWYQQALGQGPEFLTYFQNEAQLDKSGLPSDRFFAERPEGSVSTLKIQRTQQEDSAVYLCASSFWEFDGYTFGSGTRLTVV.